One and the same sample provided the 20 T cell receptor beta chains below, sequenced in a study of PD-L1 blockade in urothelial cancer. Time point defined: peripheral blood 6 weeks after treatment start. The assay was immunoSEQ multiplex PCR, and TCRdb's table has in-frame clones only and misses some. The table shows tens of thousands of clones, with around three quarters occurring only once. Source: PBMCs, taken around atezolizumab (anti-PD-L1) treatment. These receptors all come from a man between 65 and 85 years old with urothelial cancer.

A single count supports this clone. The chain employs TRBV7-9 and TRBJ2-3, with a weak D call TRBD2 (7 bases). V gave up 0 bases and J gave up 4 bases, with 20 bases separating them. CDR3 length: 18 amino acids. Germline V lookup: CDR1 SEHNR, CDR2 FQNEAQ (reference sequence). CDR3 DNA: TGTGCCAGCAGCTTAGCCAGGGATAGCCGGGGGGCTTCAGATACGCAGTATTTT. Translation gives CASSLARDSRGASDTQYF.

The chain joins TRBV28 to TRBJ2-7; D is unresolved. The germline CDR1 and CDR2 sequences are MDHEN and SYDVKM. Trimming pared 10 bases from V and 0 bases from J, leaving 16 bases between. The CDR3 is 14 residues long. The CDR3 protein is CATLQAGLSYEQYF. CDR3 sequence (DNA): TGTGCCACCCTGCAAGCAGGCCTCTCCTACGAGCAGTACTTC.

V and J are TRBV7-3 and TRBJ2-1, with 8 bases lining up with TRBD2. The CDR3 length is 16 residues. CDR1 and CDR2 from the germline V gene are SGHTA and FQGTGA. After removal of 5 bases from V and 4 bases from J, the junction contained 10 bases not matched to a gene. CDR3 nucleotide sequence: TGTGCCAGCAGCCCTGGGACTAGGGGGATGTACAATGAGCAGTTCTTC. It specifies CASSPGTRGMYNEQFF.

The chain links TRBV19 to TRBJ2-5; 11 bases fit TRBD2. Losses at the gene ends were 4 bases for V and 4 bases for J; bases not matched to a gene: 8. The CDR3 extends over 16 amino acids. Germline-derived CDR1 and CDR2 are LNHDA and SQIVND (reference sequence). The chain's CDR3 is CASSRRASGGTETQYF. The CDR3 DNA sequence: TGTGCCAGTAGTAGGAGGGCTAGCGGGGGGACAGAGACCCAGTACTTC.

V usage is TRBV19 and J usage is TRBJ2-5; D perhaps matches TRBD2 (5 bases). Germline V gene data show CDR1 as LNHDA and CDR2 as SQIVND (reference sequence). V lost 3 bases and J 1 base, leaving 6 bases between the germline ends. CDR3 length: 13 residues. For the CDR3, the DNA is TGTGCCAGTAGTATGAGCGGCCAAGAGACCCAGTACTTC. Its translation is CASSMSGQETQYF. Full variable domain (missing parts from reference TRBV19 and TRBJ2-5): DGGITQSPKYLFRKEGQNVTLSCEQNLNHDAMYWYRQDPGQGLRLIYYSQIVNDFQKGDIAEGYSVSREKKESFPLTVTSAQKNPTAFYLCASSMSGQETQYFGPGTRLLVL.

J is TRBJ2-3 and V is TRBV12-5, with TRBD1 identical over 8 bases. The V and J ends lost 6 bases and 0 bases, in that order; junction bases with no gene match: 8. CDR3 length: 16 residues. CDR1 LGHNT and CDR2 FRNRAP come from the germline V gene. CDR3 protein: CASGRDRGFSTDTQYF. CDR3 nucleotide sequence: TGTGCTAGTGGCCGCGACAGGGGATTTAGCACAGATACGCAGTATTTT.

This clone was detected only a few times. The chain carries TRBV11-2 and TRBJ1-2; no clear D gene. CDR1 is SGHAT, CDR2 FQNNGV, per germline. The V end lost 5 bases, the J end lost 8 bases, and 18 bases lay between the germline ends. The length of the CDR3 is 14 residues. The CDR3, as DNA: TGTGCCAGCAGCGTCTCGAATCGGAGGTTGGGCTACACCTTC. Its translation: CASSVSNRRLGYTF.

The chain combines TRBV29-1 with TRBJ2-7; D is uncertain. This CDR3 contains 14 residues. Trimming left V 6 bases short and J 0 bases short, with 15 bases between. The germline V gene has CDR1 SQVTM and CDR2 ANQGSEA. The CDR3 DNA follows: TGCAGCGTCGGAACGACCGGGTTCTCCTACGAGCAGTACTTC. This sequence encodes CSVGTTGFSYEQYF.

This chain connects TRBV13 to TRBJ1-2; D is possibly TRBD1 (5 bases). Deletions cut 6 bases from V and 4 bases from J, with 21 bases between. The CDR3 length is 16 residues. Germline CDR1 and CDR2: PRHDT and FYEKMQ (reference sequence). The CDR3 loop is CASRGRRGGGFYGYTF. CDR3 bases: TGTGCCAGCAGGGGAAGAAGGGGAGGAGGTTTCTATGGCTACACCTTC.

For the CDR3, the DNA is TGTGCCAGCAGTGAATCGGGGACAGAGAATGAAAAACTGTTTTTT. Translating gives CASSESGTENEKLFF. The chain recombines TRBV2 with TRBJ1-4, with TRBD1 matching over 7 bases. This CDR3 is built from 15 residues. Losses at the gene ends were 2 bases for V and 5 bases for J; bases not matched to a gene: 5. CDR1 SNHLY and CDR2 FYNNEI come from the germline V gene.

The genes are TRBV10-2 and TRBJ2-5; 8 bases map to TRBD2. The germline gives CDR1 WSHSY, CDR2 SAAADI. The CDR3 is 15 residues long. V lost 8 bases and J lost 4; bases outside the gene matches: 12. The CDR3 reads CASGPGGSGGETQYF. The DNA of the CDR3 is TGCGCCAGCGGGCCGGGGGGGAGCGGAGGAGAGACCCAGTACTTC.

This clone appeared a few times. This sequence joins TRBV19 and TRBJ2-1; the D gene is possibly TRBD1 (6 bases). The length of the CDR3 is 12 residues. Germline CDR1 LNHDA, CDR2 SQIVND (reference sequence). V dropped 10 bases and J dropped 6 bases, with 13 bases sitting between them. This CDR3 reads CATEQGRNEQFF. CDR3 sequence (DNA): TGTGCCACTGAACAGGGTCGCAATGAGCAGTTCTTC.

The rearrangement joins TRBV5-1 to TRBJ2-7; 10 bases align to TRBD2. CDR1 is SGHRS and CDR2 is YFSETQ in the germline V gene. V trimming: 1 base; J trimming: 6 bases; junction bases outside the gene matches: 4. The CDR3 covers 14 residues. CDR3 in amino acids: CASSLTSGTREQYF. Written as DNA, the CDR3 is TGCGCCAGCAGCTTGACTAGCGGGACCCGCGAGCAGTACTTC. Together with reference TRBV5-1 and TRBJ2-7, the CDR3 gives the full variable domain: KAGVTQTPRYLIKTRGQQVTLSCSPISGHRSVSWYQQTPGQGLQFLFEYFSETQRNKGNFPGRFSGRQFSNSRSEMNVSTLELGDSALYLCASSLTSGTREQYFGPGTRLTVT.

This clone was observed a handful of times. V usage is TRBV28 and J usage is TRBJ2-3; 9 bases are shared with TRBD1. CDR1 is MDHEN and CDR2 is SYDVKM in the germline V gene. Losses at the gene ends were 6 bases for V and 2 bases for J; bases not matched to a gene: 6. This CDR3 contains 15 residues. The CDR3 loop reads CASRPGTGITDTQYF. CDR3 sequence (DNA): TGTGCCAGCAGACCCGGGACAGGGATCACAGATACGCAGTATTTT.

The chain recombines TRBV6-5 with TRBJ1-1, with a tentative D call TRBD1 (5 bases). Trimming stripped 4 bases from V and 3 bases from J, with 12 bases between. Germline V gene data show CDR1 as MNHEY and CDR2 as SVGAGI. CDR3 size: 14 residues. CDR3 in DNA: TGTGCCAGCAGTTCCCAGGGCTGGGACACTGAAGCTTTCTTT. It specifies CASSSQGWDTEAFF.

The chain recombines TRBV9 with TRBJ2-7; D uncertain. CDR3 length: 14 amino acids. V was cut by 4 bases and J by 0 bases, with 11 bases left in between. Germline V gives CDR1 SGDLS, CDR2 YYNGEE. The CDR3 DNA reads as TGTGCCAGCAGCCCGAACACGCACTCCTACGAGCAGTACTTC. Translation gives CASSPNTHSYEQYF.

The gene calls are TRBV15 and TRBJ2-1; D remains ambiguous. The CDR3 sequence is 15 residues long. Germline CDR1 is LNHNV and CDR2 is YYDKDF (reference sequence). The V and J ends lost 2 bases and 5 bases respectively, with 13 bases between them. The CDR3 DNA is TGTGCCACCAGCAGATCTGAATGGCCCCACAATGAGCAGTTCTTC. Translated, it gives CATSRSEWPHNEQFF.

The chain is built from TRBV6-5 and TRBJ1-1, with D possibly TRBD1 on 6 matching bases. Germline V gene lookup returns CDR1 MNHEY and CDR2 SVGAGI. The CDR3 runs to 15 residues. V was trimmed by 6 bases and J by 0 bases, leaving 14 bases between them. The CDR3 is CASRTGQTMNTEAFF. CDR3 DNA sequence: TGTGCCAGCAGGACCGGACAGACCATGAACACTGAAGCTTTCTTT.

This chain links TRBV19 with TRBJ2-1; D not certain. This CDR3 contains 13 residues. The V gene's germline CDR1 is LNHDA and CDR2 SQIVND (reference sequence). Trimming pared 3 bases from V and 4 bases from J, leaving 7 bases between. The CDR3: CASSILGYNEQFF. CDR3 nucleotides: TGTGCCAGTAGTATCCTCGGGTACAATGAGCAGTTCTTC.

This rearrangement joins TRBV18 to TRBJ2-2; D is uncertain. V was shortened by 3 bases and J by 4 bases, with 24 bases between the two germline ends. Germline assignment: CDR1 KGHSH and CDR2 LQKENI. The CDR3 sequence is 19 residues long. CDR3: CASSPLRIERTLGTGELFF. CDR3 bases: TGTGCCAGCTCACCCCTCCGGATTGAGCGAACCCTGGGCACCGGGGAGCTGTTTTTT.